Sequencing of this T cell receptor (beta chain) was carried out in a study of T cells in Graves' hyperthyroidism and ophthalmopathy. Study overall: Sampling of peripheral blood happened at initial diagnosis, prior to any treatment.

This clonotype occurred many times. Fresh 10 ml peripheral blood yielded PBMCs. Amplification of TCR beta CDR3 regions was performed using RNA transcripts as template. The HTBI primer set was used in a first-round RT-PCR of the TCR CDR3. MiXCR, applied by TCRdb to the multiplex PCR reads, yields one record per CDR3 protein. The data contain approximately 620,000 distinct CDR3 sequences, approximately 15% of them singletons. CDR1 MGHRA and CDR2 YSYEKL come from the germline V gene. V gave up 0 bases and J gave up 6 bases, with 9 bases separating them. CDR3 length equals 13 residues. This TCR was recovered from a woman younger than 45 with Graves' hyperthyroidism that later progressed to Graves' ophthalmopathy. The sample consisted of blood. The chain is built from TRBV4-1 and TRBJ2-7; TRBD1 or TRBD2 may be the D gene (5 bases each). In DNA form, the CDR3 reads TGCGCCAGCAGCCAAGATTTGGGGACCGAGCAGTACTTC. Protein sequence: CASSQDLGTEQYF.